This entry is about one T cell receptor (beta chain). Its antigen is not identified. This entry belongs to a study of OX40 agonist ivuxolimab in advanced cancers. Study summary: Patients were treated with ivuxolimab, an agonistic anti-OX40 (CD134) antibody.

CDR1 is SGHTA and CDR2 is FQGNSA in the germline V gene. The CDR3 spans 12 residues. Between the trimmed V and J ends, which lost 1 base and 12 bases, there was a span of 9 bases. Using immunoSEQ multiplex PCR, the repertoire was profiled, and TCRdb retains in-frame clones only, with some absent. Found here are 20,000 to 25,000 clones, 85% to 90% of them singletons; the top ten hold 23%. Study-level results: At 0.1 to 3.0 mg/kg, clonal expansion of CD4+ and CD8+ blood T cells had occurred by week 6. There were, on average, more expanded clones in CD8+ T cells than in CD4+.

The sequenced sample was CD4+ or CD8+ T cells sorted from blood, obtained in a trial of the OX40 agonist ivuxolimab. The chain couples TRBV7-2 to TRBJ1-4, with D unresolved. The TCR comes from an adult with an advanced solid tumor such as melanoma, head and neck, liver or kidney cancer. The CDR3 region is CASSLDGVELFF. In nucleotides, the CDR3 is TGTGCCAGCAGCTTAGACGGGGTGGAACTGTTTTTT.